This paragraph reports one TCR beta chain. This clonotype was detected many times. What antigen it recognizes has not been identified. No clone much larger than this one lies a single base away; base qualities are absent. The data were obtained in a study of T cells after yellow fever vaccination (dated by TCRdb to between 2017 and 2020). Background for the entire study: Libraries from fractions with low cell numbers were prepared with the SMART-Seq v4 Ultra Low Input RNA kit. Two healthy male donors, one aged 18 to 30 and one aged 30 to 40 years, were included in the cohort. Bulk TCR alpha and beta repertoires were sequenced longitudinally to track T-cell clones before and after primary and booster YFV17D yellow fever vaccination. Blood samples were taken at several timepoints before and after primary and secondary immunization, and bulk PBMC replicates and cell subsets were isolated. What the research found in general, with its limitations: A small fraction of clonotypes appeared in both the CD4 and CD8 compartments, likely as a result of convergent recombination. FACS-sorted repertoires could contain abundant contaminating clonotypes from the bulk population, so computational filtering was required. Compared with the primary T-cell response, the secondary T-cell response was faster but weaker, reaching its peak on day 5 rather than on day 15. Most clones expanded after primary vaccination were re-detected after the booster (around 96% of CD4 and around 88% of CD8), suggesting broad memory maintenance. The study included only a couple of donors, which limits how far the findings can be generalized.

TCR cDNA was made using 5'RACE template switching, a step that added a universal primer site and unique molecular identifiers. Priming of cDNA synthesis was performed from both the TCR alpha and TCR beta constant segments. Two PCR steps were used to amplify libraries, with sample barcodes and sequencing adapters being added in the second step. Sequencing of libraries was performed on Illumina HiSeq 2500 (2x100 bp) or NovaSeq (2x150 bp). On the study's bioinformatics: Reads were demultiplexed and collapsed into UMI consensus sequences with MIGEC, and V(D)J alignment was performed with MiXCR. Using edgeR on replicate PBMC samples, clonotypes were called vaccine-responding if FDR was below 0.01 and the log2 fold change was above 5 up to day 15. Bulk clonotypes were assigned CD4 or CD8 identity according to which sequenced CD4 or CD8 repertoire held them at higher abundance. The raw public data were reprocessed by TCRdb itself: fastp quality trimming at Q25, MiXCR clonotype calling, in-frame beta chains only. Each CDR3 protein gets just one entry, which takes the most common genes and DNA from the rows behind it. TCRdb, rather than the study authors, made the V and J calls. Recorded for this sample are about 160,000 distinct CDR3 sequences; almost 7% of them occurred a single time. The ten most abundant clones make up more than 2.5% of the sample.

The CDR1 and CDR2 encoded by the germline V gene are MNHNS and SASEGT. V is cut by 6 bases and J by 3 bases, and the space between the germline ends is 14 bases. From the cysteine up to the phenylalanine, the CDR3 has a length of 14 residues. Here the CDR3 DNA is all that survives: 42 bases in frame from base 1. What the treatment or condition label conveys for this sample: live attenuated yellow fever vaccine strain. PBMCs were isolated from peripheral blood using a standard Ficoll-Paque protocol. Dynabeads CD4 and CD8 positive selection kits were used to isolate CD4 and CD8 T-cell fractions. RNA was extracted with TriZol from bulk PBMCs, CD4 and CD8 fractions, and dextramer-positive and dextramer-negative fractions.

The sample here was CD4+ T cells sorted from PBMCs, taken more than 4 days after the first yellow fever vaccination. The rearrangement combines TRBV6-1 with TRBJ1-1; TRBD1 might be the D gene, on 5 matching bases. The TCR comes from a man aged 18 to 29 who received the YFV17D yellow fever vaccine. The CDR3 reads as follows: CASSAGNRDTEAFF. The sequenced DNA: TGTGCCAGCAGCGCAGGGAACCGGGACACTGAAGCTTTCTTT.